The T cell receptor beta chain under discussion was sequenced for a study of OX40 agonist ivuxolimab in advanced cancers. There are 14 residues in the CDR3. Per germline, CDR1 LNHDA and CDR2 SQIVND (reference sequence). The trim removed 3 bases at V and 1 base at J, leaving 0 bases unmatched. Data came from immunoSEQ multiplex PCR; TCRdb stores just in-frame clones and leaves some out. The sample carries tens of thousands of clones, around 83% recorded once. The source material was CD4+ or CD8+ T cells sorted from blood, sampled in a trial of the OX40 agonist ivuxolimab. The TCR originated in an adult with an advanced solid tumor such as melanoma, head and neck, liver or kidney cancer. The chain combines TRBV19 with TRBJ2-3; 8 nucleotides line up with TRBD1. CDR3: CASSMDRGTDTQYF. The CDR3 DNA reads as TGTGCCAGTAGTATGGACAGGGGCACAGATACGCAGTATTTT.